This is a list of T cell receptor beta chains from one sample in a study of shared clonotypes between healthy human individuals. Clones were sequenced by immunoSEQ multiplex PCR, and TCRdb holds only the in-frame ones, with some missing. The repertoire holds about 1 million clones, with 65% to 80% as singletons. Material for sequencing was memory CD4+ T cells sorted from blood. These receptors were taken from a man in his late teens or twenties in good health. Each CDR3 is given with its conserved first and last residue. A D gene is named only where the DNA matches it firmly. Clone size is not always given. Where it is, it says once, few, many or a class for expanded clones.

j_call clone_size d_call v_call cdr3_aa cdr3_nt
TRBJ2-1 few NA TRBV2 CASGLAEQFF TGTGCCAGCGGATTAGCCGAGCAGTTCTTC
TRBJ2-5 NA NA TRBV21-1 CASSSPVVRSPEGETQYF TGTGCCAGCAGCTCCCCGGTCGTGAGGTCCCCTGAGGGAGAGACCCAGTACTTC
TRBJ2-4 NA TRBD2 TRBV18 CASSPPRTSGGPLAKNIQYF TGTGCCAGCTCACCCCCACGGACTAGCGGGGGCCCCCTAGCCAAAAACATTCAGTACTTC
TRBJ2-3 once TRBD2 TRBV10-1 CASSESTGGFTDTQYF TGCGCCAGCAGTGAGTCTACGGGGGGTTTCACAGATACGCAGTATTTT
TRBJ1-2 many NA TRBV6-5 CASRPHQSNYGYTF TGTGCCAGCAGACCACATCAGTCTAACTATGGCTACACCTTC
TRBJ2-4 NA TRBD1 TRBV7-2 CASSWTGGGGNIQYF TGTGCCAGCAGCTGGACAGGGGGCGGGGGAAACATTCAGTACTTC
TRBJ2-3 few NA TRBV2 CASSVRQFTDTQYF TGTGCCAGCAGTGTCCGTCAGTTCACAGATACGCAGTATTTT
TRBJ2-7 NA NA TRBV9 CASSVGGVAVDSHEQYF TGTGCCAGCAGCGTGGGGGGAGTAGCGGTGGATTCCCACGAGCAGTACTTC
TRBJ1-2 NA NA TRBV28 CASHRTPTVAYGYTF TGTGCCAGCCACCGAACCCCGACAGTAGCCTATGGCTACACCTTC
TRBJ1-6 few TRBD1 TRBV6-5 CASRDRQGFSPLHF TGTGCCAGCAGGGACCGACAGGGCTTTTCACCCCTCCACTTT
TRBJ2-3 many NA TRBV5-1 CASRGGIGADTQYF TGCGCCAGCAGAGGAGGGATAGGGGCAGATACGCAGTATTTT
TRBJ1-6 NA NA TRBV4-2 CASSQDGQGNSPLHF TGTGCCAGCAGCCAAGATGGGCAGGGAAATTCACCCCTCCACTTT
TRBJ1-3 NA NA TRBV19 CASTPWGAGNTIYF TGTGCCAGTACCCCATGGGGGGCTGGAAACACCATATATTTT
TRBJ2-5 NA NA TRBV23-1 CASSPPYGQETQYF TGCGCCAGCAGCCCCCCGTACGGCCAAGAGACCCAGTACTTC
TRBJ2-7 NA NA TRBV28 CASSLAGSVSYEQYF TGTGCCAGCAGTTTAGCAGGGAGCGTTTCCTACGAGCAGTACTTC
TRBJ2-5 NA NA TRBV5-6 CASSLFSPGQTQYF TGTGCCAGCAGCTTGTTCAGTCCGGGGCAGACCCAGTACTTC
TRBJ1-5 NA TRBD1 TRBV27 CASSVDRADQPQHF TGTGCCAGCAGCGTGGACAGGGCTGACCAGCCCCAGCATTTT
TRBJ2-1 NA TRBD2 TRBV7-9 CASSLSGTFSDEQFF TGTGCCAGCAGCTTAAGCGGGACTTTTAGCGATGAGCAGTTCTTC
TRBJ1-1 NA NA TRBV6-6 CASYGGRENTEAFF TGTGCCAGCTACGGAGGGCGAGAGAACACTGAAGCTTTCTTT
TRBJ2-1 few TRBD2 TRBV19 CASTRTSVNNEQFF TGTGCCAGTACCCGGACTAGCGTTAACAATGAGCAGTTCTTC
TRBJ1-6 NA NA TRBV5-1 CASSLEQANNSPLHF TGCGCCAGCAGCTTGGAACAGGCTAATAATTCACCCCTCCACTTT
TRBJ2-1 NA TRBD2 TRBV10-3 CATAASGGSNNEQFF TGTGCCACCGCAGCTAGCGGGGGGTCCAACAATGAGCAGTTCTTC
TRBJ2-5 NA NA TRBV7-2 CASSLQAGQETQYF TGTGCCAGCAGCTTACAAGCGGGCCAAGAGACCCAGTACTTC
TRBJ1-2 NA NA TRBV2 CASGENYGYTF TGTGCCAGCGGTGAAAACTATGGCTACACCTTC
TRBJ2-1 NA TRBD2 TRBV5-1 CASSFGTSGRASLNEQFF TGCGCCAGCAGCTTTGGGACTAGCGGGAGGGCCAGTTTGAATGAGCAGTTCTTC
TRBJ2-7 NA TRBD2 TRBV18 CASSPGLIATSQAEQYF TGTGCCAGCTCACCCGGCCTTATCGCGACTAGCCAGGCCGAGCAGTACTTC
TRBJ2-3 NA TRBD2 TRBV6-1 CASSEADRGLAGANTDTQYF TGTGCCAGCAGTGAAGCGGATAGGGGACTAGCGGGGGCCAACACAGATACGCAGTATTTT
TRBJ2-7 once NA TRBV21-1 CASRQQTVPREQYF TGTGCCAGCAGGCAGCAGACAGTCCCGAGGGAGCAGTACTTC
TRBJ1-4 NA NA TRBV9 CASSPRGSNEKLFF TGTGCCAGCAGCCCGCGAGGCTCTAATGAAAAACTGTTTTTT
TRBJ2-3 NA NA TRBV12-5 CASGLGPGAMSFRATDTQYF TGTGCTAGTGGTTTGGGCCCAGGGGCAATGAGCTTTAGAGCGACAGATACGCAGTATTTT
TRBJ2-1 once TRBD2 TRBV4-2 CASSQPAGTSGGNEQFF TGTGCCAGCAGCCAACCAGCAGGGACTAGCGGGGGCAATGAGCAGTTCTTC
TRBJ1-1 NA NA TRBV5-4 CASSTVDDTEAFF TGTGCCAGCAGCACGGTAGACGACACTGAAGCTTTCTTT